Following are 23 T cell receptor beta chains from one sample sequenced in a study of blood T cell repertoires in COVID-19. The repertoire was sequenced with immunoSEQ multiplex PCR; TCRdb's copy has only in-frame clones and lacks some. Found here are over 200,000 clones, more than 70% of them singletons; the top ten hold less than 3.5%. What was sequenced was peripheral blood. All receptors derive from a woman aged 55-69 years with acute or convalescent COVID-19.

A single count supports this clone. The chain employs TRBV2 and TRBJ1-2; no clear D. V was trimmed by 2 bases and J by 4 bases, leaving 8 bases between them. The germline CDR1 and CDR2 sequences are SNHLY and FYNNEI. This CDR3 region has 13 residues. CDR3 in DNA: TGTGCCAGCAGTGAAAACAGCCTCTATGGCTACACCTTC. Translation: CASSENSLYGYTF.

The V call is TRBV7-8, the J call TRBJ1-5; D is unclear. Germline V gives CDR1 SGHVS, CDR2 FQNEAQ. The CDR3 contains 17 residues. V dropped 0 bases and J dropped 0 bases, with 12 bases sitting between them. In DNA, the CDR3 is TGTGCCAGCAGCTTAGCTAGCGGACGGGATAGCAATCAGCCCCAGCATTTT. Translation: CASSLASGRDSNQPQHF.

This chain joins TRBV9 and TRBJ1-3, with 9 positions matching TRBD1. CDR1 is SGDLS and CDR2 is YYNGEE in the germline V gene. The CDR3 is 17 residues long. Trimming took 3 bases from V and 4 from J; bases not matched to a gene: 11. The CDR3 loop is CASSGAPLTGGGNTIYF. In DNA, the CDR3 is TGTGCCAGCAGCGGAGCCCCCCTGACAGGGGGGGGAAACACCATATATTTT.

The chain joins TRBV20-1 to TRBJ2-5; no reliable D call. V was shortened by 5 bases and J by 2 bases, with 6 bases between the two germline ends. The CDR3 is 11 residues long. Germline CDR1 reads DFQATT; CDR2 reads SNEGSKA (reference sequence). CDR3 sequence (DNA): TGCAGTGCTCCCCGGCAAGAGACCCAGTACTTC. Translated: CSAPRQETQYF.

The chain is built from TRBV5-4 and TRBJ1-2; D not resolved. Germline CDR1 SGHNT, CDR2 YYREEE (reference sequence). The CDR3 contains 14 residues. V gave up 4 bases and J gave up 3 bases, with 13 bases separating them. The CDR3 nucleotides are TGTGCCAGCAGCCGAGAAGTAGCGGACTATGGCTACACCTTC. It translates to CASSREVADYGYTF.

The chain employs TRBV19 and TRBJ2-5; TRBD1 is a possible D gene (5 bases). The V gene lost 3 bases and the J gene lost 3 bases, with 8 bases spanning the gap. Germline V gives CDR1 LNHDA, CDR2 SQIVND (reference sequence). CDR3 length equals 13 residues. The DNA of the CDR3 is TGTGCCAGTAGTATTCCAGGGAAAGAGACCCAGTACTTC. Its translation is CASSIPGKETQYF.

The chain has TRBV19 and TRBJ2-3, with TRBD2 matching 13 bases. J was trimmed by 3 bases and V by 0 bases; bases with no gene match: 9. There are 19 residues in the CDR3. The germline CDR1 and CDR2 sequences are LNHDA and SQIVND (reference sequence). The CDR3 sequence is CASSIDPAGLAGVTDTQYF. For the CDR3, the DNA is TGTGCCAGTAGTATAGACCCCGCCGGACTAGCGGGAGTAACAGATACGCAGTATTTT.

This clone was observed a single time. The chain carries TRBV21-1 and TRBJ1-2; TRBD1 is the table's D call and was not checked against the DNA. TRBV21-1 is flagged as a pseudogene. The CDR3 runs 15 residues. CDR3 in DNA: TGTGCCAGCAGCACCGGGCGAACAGGGTTTTATGGCTACACCTTC. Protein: CASSTGRTGFYGYTF.

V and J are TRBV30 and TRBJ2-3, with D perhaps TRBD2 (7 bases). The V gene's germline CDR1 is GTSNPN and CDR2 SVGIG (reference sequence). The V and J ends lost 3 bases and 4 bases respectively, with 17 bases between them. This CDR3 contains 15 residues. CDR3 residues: CAWSPGRGRSDTQYF. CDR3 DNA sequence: TGTGCCTGGAGCCCGGGGCGGGGGCGCTCAGATACGCAGTATTTT.

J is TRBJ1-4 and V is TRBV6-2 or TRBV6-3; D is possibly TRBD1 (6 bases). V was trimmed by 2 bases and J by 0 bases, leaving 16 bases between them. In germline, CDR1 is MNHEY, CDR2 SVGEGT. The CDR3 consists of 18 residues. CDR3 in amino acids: CASSYHREGPATNEKLFF. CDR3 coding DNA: TGTGCCAGCAGTTACCACAGGGAGGGGCCTGCAACTAATGAAAAACTGTTTTTT.

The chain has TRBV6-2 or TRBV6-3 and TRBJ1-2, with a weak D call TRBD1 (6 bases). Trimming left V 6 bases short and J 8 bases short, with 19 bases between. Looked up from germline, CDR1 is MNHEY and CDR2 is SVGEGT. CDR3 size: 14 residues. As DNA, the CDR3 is TGTGCCAGCAGCCAAACGACAGGAGGATACGGCTACACCTTC. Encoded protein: CASSQTTGGYGYTF.

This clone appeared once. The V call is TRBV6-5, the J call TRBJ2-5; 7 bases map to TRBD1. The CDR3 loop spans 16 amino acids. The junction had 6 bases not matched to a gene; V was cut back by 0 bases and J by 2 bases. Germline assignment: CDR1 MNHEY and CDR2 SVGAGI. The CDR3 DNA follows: TGTGCCAGCAGTTACTCGTCCGGGACAGCTCAAGAGACCCAGTACTTC. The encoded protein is CASSYSSGTAQETQYF.

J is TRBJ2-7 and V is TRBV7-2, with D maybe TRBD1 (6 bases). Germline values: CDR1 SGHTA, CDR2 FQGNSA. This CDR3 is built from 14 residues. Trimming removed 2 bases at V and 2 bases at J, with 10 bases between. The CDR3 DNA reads TGTGCCAGCAGCTTAATGACAGGAACCTACGAGCAGTACTTC. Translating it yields CASSLMTGTYEQYF.

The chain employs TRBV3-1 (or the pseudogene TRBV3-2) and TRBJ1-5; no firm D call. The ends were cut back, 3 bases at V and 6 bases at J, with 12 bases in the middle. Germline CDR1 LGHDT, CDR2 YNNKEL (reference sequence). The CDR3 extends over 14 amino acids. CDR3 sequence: CASSQERGGQPQHF. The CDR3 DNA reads TGTGCCAGCAGCCAGGAACGGGGTGGTCAGCCCCAGCATTTT.

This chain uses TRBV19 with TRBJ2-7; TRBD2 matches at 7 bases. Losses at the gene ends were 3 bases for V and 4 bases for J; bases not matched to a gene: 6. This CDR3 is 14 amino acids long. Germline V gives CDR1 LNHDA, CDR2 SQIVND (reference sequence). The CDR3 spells CASSIRDGGYEQYF. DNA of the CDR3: TGTGCCAGTAGTATCCGGGACGGGGGGTACGAGCAGTACTTC.

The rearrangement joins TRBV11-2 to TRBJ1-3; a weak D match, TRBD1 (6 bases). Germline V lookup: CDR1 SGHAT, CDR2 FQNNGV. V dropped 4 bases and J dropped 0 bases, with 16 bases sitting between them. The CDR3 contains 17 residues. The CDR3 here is CASSSVRGPSSGNTIYF. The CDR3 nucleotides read TGTGCCAGCAGCTCTGTCAGGGGCCCATCCTCTGGAAACACCATATATTTT.

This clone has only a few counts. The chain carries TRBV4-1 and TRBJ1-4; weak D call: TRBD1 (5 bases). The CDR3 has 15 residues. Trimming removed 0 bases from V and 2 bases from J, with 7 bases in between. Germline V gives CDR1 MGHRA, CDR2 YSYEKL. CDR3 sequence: CASSQETATNEKLFF. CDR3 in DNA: TGCGCCAGCAGCCAAGAGACAGCTACTAATGAAAAACTGTTTTTT.

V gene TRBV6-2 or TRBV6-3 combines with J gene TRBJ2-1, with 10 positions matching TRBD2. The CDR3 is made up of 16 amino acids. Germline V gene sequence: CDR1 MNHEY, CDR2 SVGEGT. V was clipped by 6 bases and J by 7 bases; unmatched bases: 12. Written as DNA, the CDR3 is TGTGCCAGCAGCTTGCTCATAGCGGGAGGAGTGAATGAGCAGTTCTTC. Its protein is CASSLLIAGGVNEQFF.

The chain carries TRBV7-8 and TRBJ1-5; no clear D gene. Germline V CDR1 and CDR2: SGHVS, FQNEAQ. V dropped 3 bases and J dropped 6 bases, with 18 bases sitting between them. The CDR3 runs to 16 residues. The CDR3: CASSFQRLQRGQPQHF. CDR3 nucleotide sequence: TGTGCCAGCAGCTTCCAACGACTACAGCGGGGTCAGCCCCAGCATTTT.

CDR3 sequence (DNA): TGTGCCAGCAACGGACAGGGAACCTACAATGAGCAGTTCTTC. It specifies CASNGQGTYNEQFF. V gene TRBV7-9 combines with J gene TRBJ2-1, with 8 bases matching TRBD1. CDR1 and CDR2 from the germline V gene are SEHNR and FQNEAQ (reference sequence). The CDR3 loop spans 14 amino acids. V lost 7 bases and J lost 2; bases outside the gene matches: 4.

CDR3 in DNA: TGTGCCAGCAGTCCACAGGGTTGGGCAGCTTTCTTT. This translates into CASSPQGWAAFF. This chain joins TRBV2 and TRBJ1-1; possible D gene TRBD1, 6 bases. The V end lost 5 bases, the J end lost 10 bases, and 14 bases lay between the germline ends. The CDR3 spans 12 residues. Germline V lookup: CDR1 SNHLY, CDR2 FYNNEI.

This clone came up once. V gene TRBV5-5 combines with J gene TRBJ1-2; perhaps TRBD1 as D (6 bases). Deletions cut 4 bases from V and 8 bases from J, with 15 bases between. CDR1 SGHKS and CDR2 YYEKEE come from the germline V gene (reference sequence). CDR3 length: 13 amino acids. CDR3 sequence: CASSLNGDRGYTF. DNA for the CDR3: TGTGCCAGCAGCCTAAACGGAGACAGGGGCTACACCTTC.

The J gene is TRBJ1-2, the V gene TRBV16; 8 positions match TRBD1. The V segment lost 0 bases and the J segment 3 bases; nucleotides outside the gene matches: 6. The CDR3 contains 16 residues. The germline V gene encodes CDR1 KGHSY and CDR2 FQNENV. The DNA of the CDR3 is TGTGCCAGCAGCCAATCGAACCCGGGACAGGACTATGGCTACACCTTC. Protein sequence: CASSQSNPGQDYGYTF.